This entry describes one TCR beta chain. This entry comes from a study of blood T cell repertoires in COVID-19. Study-wide background: T cells, B-cell-depleted T cells, or PBMCs supplied cDNA or gDNA.

V was trimmed by 6 bases and J by 2 bases, leaving 14 bases between them. Germline V CDR1 and CDR2: LNHDA, SQIVND (reference sequence). This CDR3 comprises 15 residues. TCRdb's copy holds only in-frame clones and misses some; the assay was immunoSEQ multiplex PCR. The data contain roughly 240,000 clones, 85% to 90% of them singletons. Sequenced material: PBMCs or T cells enriched from blood (not recorded which). This clonotype was obtained from a man aged 50 or older who had been exposed to COVID-19. The V gene is TRBV19, the J gene TRBJ1-5, with D possibly TRBD1 on 6 matching bases. The CDR3 DNA reads TGTGCCAGTAGCCGACTTGCAGGGGGCAATCAGCCCCAGCATTTT. Its translation is CASSRLAGGNQPQHF.